Each of the 11 T cell receptor beta chains below was sequenced from the same sample in a study of cytomegalovirus exposure and HLA in healthy donors. This PCR relied on a set of 60 Vbeta primers and 13 Jbeta primers. Method: immunoSEQ multiplex PCR; TCRdb's copy keeps in-frame clones and lacks some. Here the sample spans 100,000 to 150,000 clones, roughly 78% being singletons. Sequencing was carried out using PBMCs. These receptors were collected from a middle-aged man in good health and CMV-seronegative.

The chain recombines TRBV2 with TRBJ2-1; TRBD2 matches 10 bases. Trimming cost V 8 bases and J 3 bases; bases outside gene matches: 16. The CDR3 loop spans 18 amino acids. The germline gives CDR1 SNHLY, CDR2 FYNNEI. CDR3 nucleotide sequence: TGTGCCAGCTGTTATACCACTCTAGCGGGGGTCTGCTACAATGAGCAGTTCTTC. It is translated as CASCYTTLAGVCYNEQFF.

The chain combines TRBV11-3 with TRBJ2-7; possibly TRBD1 for D (6 bases). The CDR3 is made up of 15 amino acids. Germline V gene sequence: CDR1 SGHNT, CDR2 YENEEA. The ends were cut back, 5 bases at V and 1 base at J, with 15 bases in the middle. As DNA, the CDR3 is TGTGCCAGCAGCCAGGGGTTCGCGCCGTCCTACGAGCAGTACTTC. Residues: CASSQGFAPSYEQYF. The complete variable domain, with remaining parts taken from reference TRBV11-3 and TRBJ2-7, reads EAGVVQSPRYKIIEKKQPVAFWCNPISGHNTLYWYLQNLGQGPELLIRYENEEAVDDSQLPKDRFSAERLKGVDSTLKIQPAELGDSAVYLCASSQGFAPSYEQYFGPGTRLTVT.

The chain combines TRBV28 with TRBJ1-5; maybe TRBD1 (6 bases). Trimming took 5 bases from V and 4 from J, leaving 18 bases between them. The CDR3 extends over 16 amino acids. In germline, CDR1 is MDHEN, CDR2 SYDVKM. CDR3 amino acids: CASSPGQMIGNQPQHF. CDR3 in DNA: TGTGCCAGCAGTCCTGGACAGATGATTGGGAATCAGCCCCAGCATTTT.

The chain joins TRBV19 to TRBJ2-2, with D possibly TRBD1 on 6 matching bases. The CDR3 extends over 16 amino acids. Germline values: CDR1 LNHDA, CDR2 SQIVND (reference sequence). V shed 5 bases and J shed 5 bases, with 18 bases lying between them. The DNA for the CDR3 is TGTGCCAGTAGTTTTGCAGGGGCAGGGAATACCGGGGAGCTGTTTTTT. It encodes CASSFAGAGNTGELFF.

This CDR3 reads CASSQGRGVPGDTQYF. In DNA form, the CDR3 reads TGCGCCAGCAGCCAAGGACGCGGGGTCCCCGGGGATACGCAGTATTTT. The chain combines TRBV4-1 with TRBJ2-3; D is perhaps TRBD2 (6 bases). CDR3 length: 16 amino acids. Germline V lookup: CDR1 MGHRA, CDR2 YSYEKL. V was pared by 1 base and J by 6 bases, with 17 bases between.

In this sample, this clone turned up once. V usage is TRBV11-1 and J usage is TRBJ2-2; D remains ambiguous. Germline V CDR1 and CDR2: SGHAT, FQDESV (reference sequence). Trimming took off 1 base at V and 0 bases at J, with 6 bases between the two ends. This CDR3 has 15 amino acids. This CDR3 is CASSLGGPNTGELFF. The DNA for the CDR3 is TGTGCCAGCAGCTTAGGAGGTCCGAACACCGGGGAGCTGTTTTTT.

CDR3 DNA: TGTGCCTCCCGCGTCGGCGGGAGCACAGATACGCAGTATTTT. This encodes CASRVGGSTDTQYF. V and J are TRBV30 and TRBJ2-3, with a weak D call TRBD2 (5 bases). Germline V gives CDR1 GTSNPN, CDR2 SVGIG (reference sequence). Trimming cost V 7 bases and J 0 bases, with 14 bases left between them. This CDR3 spans 14 amino acids. The entire variable domain, with the rest obtained from reference TRBV30 and TRBJ2-3, is as follows: SQTIHQWPATLVQPVGSPLSLECTVEGTSNPNLYWYRQAAGRGLQLLFYSVGIGQISSEVPQNLSASRPQDRQFILSSKKLLLSDSGFYLCASRVGGSTDTQYFGPGTRLTVL.

The chain links TRBV30 to TRBJ1-5, with TRBD1 matching over 7 bases. Germline V gene sequence: CDR1 GTSNPN, CDR2 SVGIG (reference sequence). The CDR3 is made up of 14 amino acids. After removal of 4 bases from V and 5 bases from J, the junction contained 8 bases not matched to a gene. This CDR3 is CAWMADRDYQPQHF. In nucleotides, the CDR3 is TGTGCCTGGATGGCTGACAGGGACTATCAGCCCCAGCATTTT.

The V gene is TRBV7-6, the J gene TRBJ2-2; the match to TRBD2 covers 12 bases. J gave up 5 bases and V 1 base, and 11 bases lay outside the gene matches. The germline V gene has CDR1 SGHVS and CDR2 FNYEAQ. The CDR3 length is 19 residues. CDR3: CASSLDASGRAGKTGELFF. The CDR3 DNA is TGTGCCAGCAGCTTAGATGCTAGCGGGAGGGCCGGTAAAACCGGGGAGCTGTTTTTT.

The gene calls are TRBV6-1 and TRBJ1-2, with D hard to call. Per the germline V gene, CDR1 is MNHNS and CDR2 is SASEGT. This CDR3 has 12 amino acids. V was trimmed by 6 bases and J by 8 bases, leaving 13 bases between them. The DNA for the CDR3 is TGTGCCAGCAGCGGGAGGGCACGGGGCTACACCTTC. Its protein is CASSGRARGYTF.

This chain uses TRBV28 with TRBJ2-5, with 8 bases fitting TRBD2. From germline, CDR1 is MDHEN and CDR2 SYDVKM. The J segment lost 1 base and the V segment lost 8 bases, leaving 6 bases of the junction unmatched. The CDR3 has 14 residues. CDR3 bases: TGTGCCAGCGATACTAGCGGAATCCAAGAGACCCAGTACTTC. Its protein product is CASDTSGIQETQYF.